Listed below are T cell receptor beta chains from one sample, sequenced in a study of response to subunit inactivated influenza vaccine. TCRdb processed the RT-PCR reads anew with MiXCR; each CDR3 protein has one entry. The sample carries about 170,000 distinct CDR3 sequences, 12% recorded once. The data also belong to a second study, concerning T cells expressing NK-cell markers.

The material sequenced was CD8+ T cells sorted from PBMCs, taken 11 to 12 days after vaccination. Receptors originate from a man between 45 and 60 years old who received an inactivated influenza vaccine. Each CDR3 is given with its conserved first and last residue. The order of the fields is D gene, V gene, clone size, J gene, CDR3 DNA, CDR3 protein. A D gene is named only where the DNA matches it firmly. A row's size may be missing; if present it is once, few, many or a size class.

d_call: TRBD1
v_call: TRBV11-2
clone_size: many
j_call: TRBJ1-2
cdr3_nt: TGTGCCAGCAGCTTAGCCCCACAGGGGGTATACTATGGCTACACCTTC
cdr3_aa: CASSLAPQGVYYGYTF

d_call: -
v_call: TRBV4-2
clone_size: once
j_call: TRBJ2-1
cdr3_nt: TGTGCCAGCAGCCAAGGGTACGGGCGCAATGAGCAGTTCTTC
cdr3_aa: CASSQGYGRNEQFF

d_call: -
v_call: TRBV20-1
clone_size: few
j_call: TRBJ2-3
cdr3_nt: TGCAGTGCTAGCGGGGAGTCGACAGATACGCAGTATTTT
cdr3_aa: CSASGESTDTQYF

d_call: TRBD1
v_call: TRBV7-7
clone_size: many
j_call: TRBJ2-1
cdr3_nt: TGTGCTAGCAGCACTAAGACAGGGGAGTTCTACAATGAGCAGTTCTTC
cdr3_aa: CASSTKTGEFYNEQFF

d_call: -
v_call: TRBV27
clone_size: few
j_call: TRBJ2-7
cdr3_nt: TGTGCCAGCAGTTTATCCCCTACCCCCCACGAGCAGTACTTC
cdr3_aa: CASSLSPTPHEQYF

d_call: -
v_call: TRBV4-3
clone_size: few
j_call: TRBJ1-2
cdr3_nt: TGCGCCAGCAGCCAAGATTTTTGGGGGGCGGATGGCTACACCTTC
cdr3_aa: CASSQDFWGADGYTF

d_call: -
v_call: TRBV6-5
clone_size: few
j_call: TRBJ2-3
cdr3_nt: TGTGCCAGCAGTTACTACGGGAGAGTGGAAGATACGCAGTATTTT
cdr3_aa: CASSYYGRVEDTQYF

d_call: TRBD1
v_call: TRBV19
clone_size: few
j_call: TRBJ1-1
cdr3_nt: TGTGCCAGTAGTGTGGACAGGGGGAACACTGAAGCTTTCTTT
cdr3_aa: CASSVDRGNTEAFF

d_call: -
v_call: TRBV5-5
clone_size: many
j_call: TRBJ2-5
cdr3_nt: TGTGCCAGCACTGGTAGGGGGCAAGAGACCCAGTACTTC
cdr3_aa: CASTGRGQETQYF

d_call: -
v_call: TRBV9
clone_size: -
j_call: TRBJ2-5
cdr3_nt: TGTGCCAGCAGCCCTTTCCCAAGGGAATCCCAAGAGACCCAGTACTTC
cdr3_aa: CASSPFPRESQETQYF

d_call: TRBD2
v_call: TRBV19
clone_size: few
j_call: TRBJ2-1
cdr3_nt: TGTGCCAGTAGTACCCCGGGACTAGCCTTCTACAATGAGCAGTTCTTC
cdr3_aa: CASSTPGLAFYNEQFF

d_call: -
v_call: TRBV11-1
clone_size: few
j_call: TRBJ2-5
cdr3_nt: TGTGCCAGCAGCTATATTCGCAGGGGTTACCCCCTTCACGAGACCCAGTACTTC
cdr3_aa: CASSYIRRGYPLHETQYF

d_call: TRBD2
v_call: TRBV11-2
clone_size: few
j_call: TRBJ2-1
cdr3_nt: TGTGCCAGCAGCTTGATAGCGGGGGCCTACAATGAGCAGTTCTTC
cdr3_aa: CASSLIAGAYNEQFF

d_call: -
v_call: TRBV6-5
clone_size: many
j_call: TRBJ2-7
cdr3_nt: TGTGCCAGCAGTTGGGGTCGCGGCTACGAGCAGTACTTC
cdr3_aa: CASSWGRGYEQYF

d_call: -
v_call: TRBV27
clone_size: -
j_call: TRBJ2-7
cdr3_nt: TGTGCCAGCAGTTTATCGTACTGGGGCGAGCAGTACTTC
cdr3_aa: CASSLSYWGEQYF

d_call: -
v_call: TRBV28
clone_size: -
j_call: TRBJ2-1
cdr3_nt: TGTGCCAGCAGTTTGGGAAGAGGGGGCAATGAGCAGTTCTTC
cdr3_aa: CASSLGRGGNEQFF

d_call: TRBD1
v_call: TRBV12-3/TRBV12-4
clone_size: few
j_call: TRBJ1-1
cdr3_nt: TGTGCCAGCAGAACGGGACAGGGCTTCACTGAAGCTTTCTTT
cdr3_aa: CASRTGQGFTEAFF

d_call: -
v_call: TRBV4-3
clone_size: -
j_call: TRBJ1-1
cdr3_nt: TGCGCCAGCAGCCAAGATCGGGGTTGGGACACTGAAGCTTTCTTT
cdr3_aa: CASSQDRGWDTEAFF

d_call: -
v_call: TRBV28
clone_size: -
j_call: TRBJ1-5
cdr3_nt: TGTGCCAGCACTAACATAGAAGGCGGGGTCGGAAATCAGCCCCAGCATTTT
cdr3_aa: CASTNIEGGVGNQPQHF

d_call: TRBD2
v_call: TRBV6-5
clone_size: -
j_call: TRBJ2-7
cdr3_nt: TGTGCCAGCAGTTCGGGACTAGCGCTCTCCTACGAGCAGTACTTC
cdr3_aa: CASSSGLALSYEQYF

d_call: -
v_call: TRBV13
clone_size: -
j_call: TRBJ1-2
cdr3_nt: TGTGCCAGCAGCTTAGGCCTACATAACAGGGTTGACTATGGCTACACCTTC
cdr3_aa: CASSLGLHNRVDYGYTF

d_call: TRBD2
v_call: TRBV10-2
clone_size: -
j_call: TRBJ2-3
cdr3_nt: TGCGCCAGCAGCTTTGCGGGGGGGCAAGATACGCAGTATTTT
cdr3_aa: CASSFAGGQDTQYF

d_call: -
v_call: TRBV28
clone_size: -
j_call: TRBJ2-1
cdr3_nt: TGTGCCAGCAGTTTATCCCCTGAAGGGTTTTACAATGAGCAGTTCTTC
cdr3_aa: CASSLSPEGFYNEQFF

d_call: -
v_call: TRBV11-2
clone_size: -
j_call: TRBJ2-7
cdr3_nt: TGTGCCAGCAGCTTAGTGGGGGTCATTTACGAGCAGTACTTC
cdr3_aa: CASSLVGVIYEQYF

d_call: TRBD2
v_call: TRBV5-1
clone_size: few
j_call: TRBJ2-2
cdr3_nt: TGCGCCAGCAGGGCTAGCGGGAACACCGGGGAGCTGTTTTTT
cdr3_aa: CASRASGNTGELFF

d_call: TRBD2
v_call: TRBV2
clone_size: -
j_call: TRBJ2-7
cdr3_nt: TGTGCCAGCACAGAGCGGGGGATACGTGGTGAGCAGTACTTC
cdr3_aa: CASTERGIRGEQYF

d_call: TRBD2
v_call: TRBV12-3/TRBV12-4
clone_size: -
j_call: TRBJ2-1
cdr3_nt: TGTGCCAGCAAAGAATCGGCGGGGGGGCGACTTTATGAGCAGTTCTTC
cdr3_aa: CASKESAGGRLYEQFF

d_call: -
v_call: TRBV28
clone_size: many
j_call: TRBJ2-1
cdr3_nt: TGTGCCAGCAGCCCAGACTCCAGCCCTTACAATGAGCAGTTCTTC
cdr3_aa: CASSPDSSPYNEQFF

d_call: -
v_call: TRBV6-2/TRBV6-3
clone_size: few
j_call: TRBJ2-3
cdr3_nt: TGTGCCAGCAGTTCGGCCAGGGATGGAGATACGCAGTATTTT
cdr3_aa: CASSSARDGDTQYF

d_call: TRBD2
v_call: TRBV7-2
clone_size: many
j_call: TRBJ2-1
cdr3_nt: TGTGCCAGCAGCTGGGGGACTAGCGGGAGTAATGAGCAGTTCTTC
cdr3_aa: CASSWGTSGSNEQFF

d_call: TRBD2
v_call: TRBV4-3
clone_size: few
j_call: TRBJ2-1
cdr3_nt: TGCGCCAGCAGCCAATACACTAGCGGGGACAATGAGCAGTTCTTC
cdr3_aa: CASSQYTSGDNEQFF

d_call: TRBD2
v_call: TRBV28
clone_size: -
j_call: TRBJ2-1
cdr3_nt: TGTGCCAGCAGTCCCATGCTAGCGGGAGGGCCATTCAACGATGAGCAGTTCTTC
cdr3_aa: CASSPMLAGGPFNDEQFF

d_call: -
v_call: TRBV28
clone_size: few
j_call: TRBJ1-1
cdr3_nt: TGTGCCAGCAACAAGAGGGGTACTGAAGCTTTCTTT
cdr3_aa: CASNKRGTEAFF

d_call: TRBD1
v_call: TRBV7-2
clone_size: -
j_call: TRBJ1-1
cdr3_nt: TGTGCCAGCAGCTTAGCCGGACAGGAGGGGACTGAAGCTTTCTTT
cdr3_aa: CASSLAGQEGTEAFF

d_call: TRBD1
v_call: TRBV4-1
clone_size: few
j_call: TRBJ2-7
cdr3_nt: TGCGCCAGCAGCCCGACAGGGGTAGGTGACGAGCAGTACTTC
cdr3_aa: CASSPTGVGDEQYF

d_call: TRBD1
v_call: TRBV30
clone_size: -
j_call: TRBJ1-2
cdr3_nt: TGTGCAATCGAGGGGGACAGAAACTCTGGCTACACCTTC
cdr3_aa: CAIEGDRNSGYTF

d_call: -
v_call: TRBV12-3/TRBV12-4
clone_size: many
j_call: TRBJ1-3
cdr3_nt: TGTGCCAGCAGTTTAGTCCCGGCGGGAAACACCATATATTTT
cdr3_aa: CASSLVPAGNTIYF

d_call: -
v_call: TRBV28
clone_size: many
j_call: TRBJ2-1
cdr3_nt: TGTGCCAGCAGAGCAATGGACACCGGGTATGACAATGAGCAGTTCTTC
cdr3_aa: CASRAMDTGYDNEQFF

d_call: -
v_call: TRBV9
clone_size: few
j_call: TRBJ2-2
cdr3_nt: TGTGCCAGCAGCGTGGGGGGACTGGGAGCCGGGGAGCTGTTTTTT
cdr3_aa: CASSVGGLGAGELFF

d_call: -
v_call: TRBV13
clone_size: few
j_call: TRBJ2-2
cdr3_nt: TGTGCCAGCAGCTTGGGGTTTGCGACAGCGAACACCGGGGAGCTGTTTTTT
cdr3_aa: CASSLGFATANTGELFF